Following are 20 T cell receptor beta chains from one sample sequenced in a study of graft-versus-host responses after intestinal transplantation. Repertoires were generated with immunoSEQ multiplex PCR, while TCRdb's copy carries only in-frame clones and drops some. Of tens of thousands of clones listed, approximately 96% are singletons. Their target antigens are unknown. Sequencing used unstimulated CD8+ T cells sorted from spleen or lymph node cells, obtained before transplant. The receptors stem from a human donor who was the organ donor for an intestinal transplant.

This chain uses TRBV9 with TRBJ1-6; D perhaps matches TRBD1 (6 bases). Trimming took 0 bases from V and 0 from J, leaving 19 bases between them. The CDR3 is 20 amino acids. Germline CDR1 SGDLS, CDR2 YYNGEE. CDR3 DNA sequence: TGTGCCAGCAGCGTAGGAGAAGGGAGGGGGGCAGGCTCCTATAATTCACCCCTCCACTTT. It is translated as CASSVGEGRGAGSYNSPLHF. Full variable domain (rest looked up from reference TRBV9 and TRBJ1-6): DSGVTQTPKHLITATGQRVTLRCSPRSGDLSVYWYQQSLDQGLQFLIQYYNGEERAKGNILERFSAQQFPDLHSELNLSSLELGDSALYFCASSVGEGRGAGSYNSPLHFGNGTRLTVT.

V usage is TRBV28 and J usage is TRBJ2-7; D is perhaps TRBD1 or TRBD2 (5 bases each). Germline lookup yields CDR1 MDHEN and CDR2 SYDVKM. This CDR3 comprises 16 residues. V was trimmed by 5 bases and J by 1 base, leaving 18 bases between them. In DNA form, the CDR3 reads TGTGCCAGCAGTATGGGACGACGGCTCACTTCCTACGAGCAGTACTTC. This translates into CASSMGRRLTSYEQYF.

The V gene is TRBV7-9, the J gene TRBJ1-5; 7 bases fit TRBD1. Germline V gene lookup returns CDR1 SEHNR and CDR2 FQNEAQ (reference sequence). With V trimmed by 2 bases and J by 2 bases, 12 bases remained unmatched. The CDR3 totals 18 residues. This CDR3 is CASSLSRPQGNGNQPQHF. The CDR3 nucleotides are TGTGCCAGCAGCTTAAGCCGGCCACAGGGGAACGGCAATCAGCCCCAGCATTTT.

V and J are TRBV4-2 and TRBJ2-1; 11 bases match TRBD2. The V gene's germline CDR1 is LGHNA and CDR2 YNFKEQ. The J segment lost 6 bases and the V segment lost 6 bases, leaving 7 bases of the junction unmatched. The CDR3 consists of 15 residues. The CDR3 here is CASRQLAGVVNEQFF. The CDR3 bases are TGTGCCAGCAGGCAACTAGCGGGGGTTGTCAATGAGCAGTTCTTC.

This clone was seen a single time. This sequence joins TRBV11-1 and TRBJ2-7; 9 nucleotides agree with TRBD2. Germline CDR1 is SGHAT and CDR2 is FQDESV (reference sequence). This CDR3 comprises 15 residues. The trim removed 3 bases at V and 2 bases at J, leaving 5 bases unmatched. CDR3 sequence reads: CASSFGLAGTYEQYF. For the CDR3, the DNA is TGTGCCAGCAGCTTCGGGCTAGCGGGAACCTACGAGCAGTACTTC.

This clone was observed a single time. The genes are TRBV7-9 and TRBJ1-2; D not resolved. Germline CDR1 is SEHNR and CDR2 is FQNEAQ (reference sequence). V was clipped by 3 bases and J by 1 base, with 9 bases between them. This CDR3 spans 14 amino acids. The CDR3 here is CASSFGGNNYGYTF. CDR3 nucleotide sequence: TGTGCCAGCAGCTTCGGTGGGAATAACTATGGCTACACCTTC.

V usage is TRBV11-2 and J usage is TRBJ2-5; 8 nucleotides agree with TRBD1. Germline V gives CDR1 SGHAT, CDR2 FQNNGV. The CDR3 length is 14 residues. V was pared by 4 bases and J by 2 bases, with 3 bases of the junction left unmatched. The CDR3 DNA sequence: TGTGCCAGCAGCTCATGGGACAGGCAAGAGACCCAGTACTTC. As protein: CASSSWDRQETQYF. Based on the CDR3 plus reference TRBV11-2 and TRBJ2-5, the full variable domain is EAGVAQSPRYKIIEKRQSVAFWCNPISGHATLYWYQQILGQGPKLLIQFQNNGVVDDSQLPKDRFSAERLKGVDSTLKIQPAKLEDSAVYLCASSSWDRQETQYFGPGTRLLVL.

CDR3 DNA sequence: TGTGCCAGCAGCTTAACCCAGGGTAGGGATACGCAGTATTTT. Its protein is CASSLTQGRDTQYF. This chain links TRBV7-8 with TRBJ2-3; tentatively, D is TRBD1 (5 bases). Germline V CDR1 and CDR2: SGHVS, FQNEAQ. Trimming removed 2 bases at V and 6 bases at J, with 12 bases between. The CDR3 has 14 residues.

The V and J genes are TRBV4-2 and TRBJ1-2, with D hard to call. Germline values: CDR1 LGHNA, CDR2 YNFKEQ. The CDR3 loop spans 12 amino acids. The V end lost 1 base, the J end lost 5 bases, and 5 bases lay between the germline ends. The CDR3 DNA reads as TGTGCCAGCAGCCAAGGTCCTTATGGCTACACCTTC. Amino acid sequence: CASSQGPYGYTF.

The chain uses TRBV7-8 and TRBJ2-5, with D uncertain. The V gene lost 3 bases and the J gene lost 3 bases, with 26 bases spanning the gap. The CDR3 has 19 residues. Germline V gene sequence: CDR1 SGHVS, CDR2 FQNEAQ. In DNA, the CDR3 is TGTGCCAGCAGCTTTCTACAGCCCCTGGGGTGGACGTTTAAAGAGACCCAGTACTTC. This sequence encodes CASSFLQPLGWTFKETQYF.

The chain carries TRBV4-1 and TRBJ2-3, with D possibly TRBD2 on 6 matching bases. The CDR3 sequence is 14 residues long. Germline V lookup: CDR1 MGHRA, CDR2 YSYEKL. The ends were cut back, 1 base at V and 6 bases at J, with 11 bases in the middle. The CDR3, as DNA: TGCGCCAGCAGCCAAGGGGCGGGGTCCGATACGCAGTATTTT. It specifies CASSQGAGSDTQYF.

This chain connects TRBV7-3 to TRBJ1-2; D unresolved. CDR3 length equals 14 residues. Trimming took 0 bases from V and 4 from J, leaving 9 bases between them. The germline CDR1 and CDR2 sequences are SGHTA and FQGTGA. DNA of the CDR3: TGTGCCAGCAGCTTAACTGGAGGGCCCTATGGCTACACCTTC. This codes for CASSLTGGPYGYTF.

This sequence joins TRBV9 and TRBJ2-3; tentatively, D is TRBD1 or TRBD2 (6 bases each). The CDR3 has 15 residues. The ends were cut back, 6 bases at V and 0 bases at J, with 14 bases in the middle. Per germline, CDR1 SGDLS and CDR2 YYNGEE. The CDR3: CASTRGLSSTDTQYF. CDR3 sequence (DNA): TGTGCCAGCACCAGGGGACTTTCTAGCACAGATACGCAGTATTTT.

This clone was observed a few times. The V gene is TRBV21-1, the J gene TRBJ2-7. TRBV21-1 is a documented pseudogene. CDR3 length: 9 amino acids. DNA of the CDR3: TGTGCCAGCAGCAAAATCGAATACTTC. This translates into CASSKIEYF.

A single count supports this clone. The chain has TRBV7-6 and TRBJ2-5, with 9 bases fitting TRBD1. The length of the CDR3 is 16 residues. Trimming removed 5 bases from V and 5 bases from J; junction bases left unmatched: 12. Germline assignment: CDR1 SGHVS and CDR2 FNYEAQ. This CDR3 is CASSPGRDRVKETQYF. CDR3 sequence (DNA): TGTGCCAGCAGCCCGGGGCGGGACAGGGTGAAGGAGACCCAGTACTTC.

The V and J genes are TRBV2 and TRBJ2-7, with D perhaps TRBD1 (5 bases). CDR1 SNHLY and CDR2 FYNNEI come from the germline V gene. CDR3 length: 15 residues. V was cut by 3 bases and J by 1 base, with 13 bases left in between. CDR3 nucleotide sequence: TGTGCCAGCAGTGATGATGGGGCCAGATCCTACGAGCAGTACTTC. It codes for CASSDDGARSYEQYF.

The V call is TRBV7-6, the J call TRBJ2-1, with a weak D call TRBD2 (7 bases). In germline, CDR1 is SGHVS, CDR2 FNYEAQ. The ends were cut back, 1 base at V and 7 bases at J, with 14 bases in the middle. CDR3 length: 15 residues. The CDR3 nucleotides are TGTGCCAGCAGCTTAGTGGGGGGGCCAATAAATGAGCAGTTCTTC. It codes for CASSLVGGPINEQFF.

The chain recombines TRBV5-6 with TRBJ1-1; D may be TRBD1 (5 bases). This CDR3 is 13 amino acids long. V was pared by 4 bases and J by 8 bases, with 15 bases between. Per germline, CDR1 SGHDT and CDR2 YYEEEE. This CDR3 reads CASSLVQDPEAFF. CDR3 coding DNA: TGTGCCAGCAGCCTAGTACAGGACCCAGAAGCTTTCTTT.

The chain recombines TRBV19 with TRBJ2-1, with D perhaps matching TRBD1 (6 bases). V was shortened by 4 bases and J by 4 bases, with 14 bases between the two germline ends. This CDR3 region has 15 residues. Germline lookup yields CDR1 LNHDA and CDR2 SQIVND (reference sequence). The chain's CDR3 is CASSKGQATYNEQFF. The CDR3 DNA reads as TGTGCCAGTAGTAAGGGACAAGCAACGTACAATGAGCAGTTCTTC.

The V gene is TRBV18, the J gene TRBJ2-1; D is unresolved. V was shortened by 2 bases and J by 7 bases, with 12 bases between the two germline ends. Germline CDR1 reads KGHSH; CDR2 reads LQKENI. This CDR3 has 14 residues. CDR3: CASSPGVLLNEQFF. The DNA for the CDR3 is TGTGCCAGCTCACCAGGAGTCCTATTGAATGAGCAGTTCTTC. Supplemented by reference TRBV18 and TRBJ2-1, the full variable domain reads NAGVMQNPRHLVRRRGQEARLRCSPMKGHSHVYWYRQLPEEGLKFMVYLQKENIIDESGMPKERFSAEFPKEGPSILRIQQVVRGDSAAYFCASSPGVLLNEQFFGPGTRLTVL.